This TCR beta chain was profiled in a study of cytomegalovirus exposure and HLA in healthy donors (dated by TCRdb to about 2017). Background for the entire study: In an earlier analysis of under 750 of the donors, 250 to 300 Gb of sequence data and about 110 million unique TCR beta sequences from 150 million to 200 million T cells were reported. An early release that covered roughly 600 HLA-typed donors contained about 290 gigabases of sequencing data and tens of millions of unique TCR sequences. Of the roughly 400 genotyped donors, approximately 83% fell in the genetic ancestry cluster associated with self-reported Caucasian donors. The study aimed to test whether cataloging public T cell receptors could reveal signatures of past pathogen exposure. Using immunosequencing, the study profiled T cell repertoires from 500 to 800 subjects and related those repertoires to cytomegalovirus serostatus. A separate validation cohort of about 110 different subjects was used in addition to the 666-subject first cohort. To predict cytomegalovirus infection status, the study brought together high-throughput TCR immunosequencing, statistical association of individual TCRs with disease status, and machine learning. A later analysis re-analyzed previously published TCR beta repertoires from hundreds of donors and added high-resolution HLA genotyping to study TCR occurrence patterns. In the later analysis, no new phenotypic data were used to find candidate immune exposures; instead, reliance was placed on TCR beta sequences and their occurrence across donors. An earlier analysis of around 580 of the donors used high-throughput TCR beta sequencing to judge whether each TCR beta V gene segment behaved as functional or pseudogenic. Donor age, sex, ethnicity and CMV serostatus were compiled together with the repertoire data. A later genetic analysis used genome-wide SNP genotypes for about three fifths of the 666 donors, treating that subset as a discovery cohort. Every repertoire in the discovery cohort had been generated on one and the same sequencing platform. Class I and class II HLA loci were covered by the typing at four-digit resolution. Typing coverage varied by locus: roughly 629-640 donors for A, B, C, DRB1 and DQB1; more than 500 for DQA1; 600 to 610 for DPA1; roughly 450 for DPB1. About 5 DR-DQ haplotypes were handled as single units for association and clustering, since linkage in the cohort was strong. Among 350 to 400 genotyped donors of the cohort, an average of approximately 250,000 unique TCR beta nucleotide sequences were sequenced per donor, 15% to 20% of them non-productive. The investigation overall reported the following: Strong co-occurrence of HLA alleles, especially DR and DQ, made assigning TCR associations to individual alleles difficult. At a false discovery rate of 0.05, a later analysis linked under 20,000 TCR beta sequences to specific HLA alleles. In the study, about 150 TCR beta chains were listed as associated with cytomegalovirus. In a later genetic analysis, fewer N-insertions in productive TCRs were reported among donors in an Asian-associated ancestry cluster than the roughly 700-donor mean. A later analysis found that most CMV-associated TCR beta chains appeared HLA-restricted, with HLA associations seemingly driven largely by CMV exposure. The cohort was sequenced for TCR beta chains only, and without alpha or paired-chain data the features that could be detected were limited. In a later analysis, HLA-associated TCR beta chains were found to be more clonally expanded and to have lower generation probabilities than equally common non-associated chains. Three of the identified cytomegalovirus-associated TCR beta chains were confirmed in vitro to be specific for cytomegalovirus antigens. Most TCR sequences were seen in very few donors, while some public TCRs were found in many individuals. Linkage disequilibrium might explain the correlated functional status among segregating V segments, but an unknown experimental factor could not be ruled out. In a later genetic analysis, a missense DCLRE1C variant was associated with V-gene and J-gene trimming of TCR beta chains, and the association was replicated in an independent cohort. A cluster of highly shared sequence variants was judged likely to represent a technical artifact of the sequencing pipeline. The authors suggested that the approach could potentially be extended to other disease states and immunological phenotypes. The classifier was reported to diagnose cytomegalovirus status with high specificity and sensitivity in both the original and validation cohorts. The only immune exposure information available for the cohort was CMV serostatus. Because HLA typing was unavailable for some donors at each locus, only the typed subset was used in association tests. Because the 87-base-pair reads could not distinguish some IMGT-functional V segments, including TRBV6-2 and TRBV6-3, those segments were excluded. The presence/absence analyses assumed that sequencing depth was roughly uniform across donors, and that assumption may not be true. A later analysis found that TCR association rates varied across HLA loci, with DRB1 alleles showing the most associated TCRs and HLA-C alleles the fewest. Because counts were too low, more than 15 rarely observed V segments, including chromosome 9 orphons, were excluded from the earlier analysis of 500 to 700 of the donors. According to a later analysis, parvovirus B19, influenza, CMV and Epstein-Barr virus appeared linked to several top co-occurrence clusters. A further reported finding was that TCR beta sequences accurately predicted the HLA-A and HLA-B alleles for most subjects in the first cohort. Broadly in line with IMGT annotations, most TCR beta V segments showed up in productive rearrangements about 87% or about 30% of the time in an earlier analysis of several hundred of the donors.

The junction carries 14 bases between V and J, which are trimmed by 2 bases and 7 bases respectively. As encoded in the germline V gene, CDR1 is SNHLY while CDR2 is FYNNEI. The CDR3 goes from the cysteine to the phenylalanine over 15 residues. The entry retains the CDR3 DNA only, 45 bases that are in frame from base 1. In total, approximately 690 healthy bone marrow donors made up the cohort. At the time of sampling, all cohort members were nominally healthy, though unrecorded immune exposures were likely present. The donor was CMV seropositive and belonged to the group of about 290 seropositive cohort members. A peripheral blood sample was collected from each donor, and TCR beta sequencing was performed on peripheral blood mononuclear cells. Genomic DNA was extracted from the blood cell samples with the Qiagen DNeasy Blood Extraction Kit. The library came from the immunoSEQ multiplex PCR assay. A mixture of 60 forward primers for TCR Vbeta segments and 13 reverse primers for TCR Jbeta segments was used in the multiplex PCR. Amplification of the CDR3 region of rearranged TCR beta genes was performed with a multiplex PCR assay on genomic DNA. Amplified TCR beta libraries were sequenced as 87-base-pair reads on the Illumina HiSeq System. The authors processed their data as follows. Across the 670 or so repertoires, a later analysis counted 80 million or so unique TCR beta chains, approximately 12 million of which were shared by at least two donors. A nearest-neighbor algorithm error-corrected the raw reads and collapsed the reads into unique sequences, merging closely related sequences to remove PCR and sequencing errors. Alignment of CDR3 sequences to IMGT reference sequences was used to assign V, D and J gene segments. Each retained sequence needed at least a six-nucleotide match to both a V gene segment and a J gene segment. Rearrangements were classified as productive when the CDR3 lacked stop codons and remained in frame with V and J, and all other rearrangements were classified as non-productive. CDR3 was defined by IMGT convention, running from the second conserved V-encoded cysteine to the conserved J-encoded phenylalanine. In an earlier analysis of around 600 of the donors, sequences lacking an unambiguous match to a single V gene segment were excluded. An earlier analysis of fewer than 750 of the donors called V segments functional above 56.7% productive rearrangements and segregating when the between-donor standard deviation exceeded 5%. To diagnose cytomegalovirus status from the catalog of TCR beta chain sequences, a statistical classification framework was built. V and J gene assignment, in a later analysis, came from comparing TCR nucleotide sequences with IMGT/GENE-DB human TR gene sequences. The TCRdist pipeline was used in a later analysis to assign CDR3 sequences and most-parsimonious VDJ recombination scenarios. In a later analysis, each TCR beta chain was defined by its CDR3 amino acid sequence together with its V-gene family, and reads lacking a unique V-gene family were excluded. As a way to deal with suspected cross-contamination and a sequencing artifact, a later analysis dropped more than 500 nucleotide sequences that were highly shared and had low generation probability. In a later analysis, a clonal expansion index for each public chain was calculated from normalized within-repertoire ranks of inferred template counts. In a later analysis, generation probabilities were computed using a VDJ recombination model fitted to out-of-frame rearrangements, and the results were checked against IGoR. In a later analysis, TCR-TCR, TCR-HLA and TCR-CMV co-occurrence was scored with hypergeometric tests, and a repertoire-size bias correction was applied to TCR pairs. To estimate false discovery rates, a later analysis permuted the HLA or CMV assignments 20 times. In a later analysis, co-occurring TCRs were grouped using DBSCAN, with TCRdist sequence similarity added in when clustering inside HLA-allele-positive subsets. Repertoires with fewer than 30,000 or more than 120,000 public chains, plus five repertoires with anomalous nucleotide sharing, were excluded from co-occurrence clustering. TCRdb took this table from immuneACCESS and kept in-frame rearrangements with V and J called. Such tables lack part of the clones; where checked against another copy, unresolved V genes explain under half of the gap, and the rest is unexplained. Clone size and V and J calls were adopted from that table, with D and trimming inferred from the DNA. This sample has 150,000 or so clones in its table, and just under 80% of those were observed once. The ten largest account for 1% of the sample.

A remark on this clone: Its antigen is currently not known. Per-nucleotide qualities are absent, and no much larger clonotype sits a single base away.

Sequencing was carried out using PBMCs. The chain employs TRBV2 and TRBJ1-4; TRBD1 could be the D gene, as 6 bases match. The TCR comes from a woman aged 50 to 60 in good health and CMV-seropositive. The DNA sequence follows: TGTGCCAGCAGTGAAATGGGGGCTCTCGGTGAAAAACTGTTTTTT. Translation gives CASSEMGALGEKLFF.